The entry below describes one T cell receptor beta chain. Its antigen is not identified. Using immunoSEQ multiplex PCR, the repertoire was profiled, and TCRdb retains in-frame clones only, with some absent. Of around 48,000 clones listed, roughly 83% were seen once; the top ten hold 1.1%. This entry is derived from a study of OX40 agonist ivuxolimab in advanced cancers. Study-wide results and caveats: In general, CD8+ T cells held more expanded clones than CD4+ did, on average.

The CDR3 loop spans 15 amino acids. Germline CDR1 and CDR2: SGHTA and FQGNSA. Losses at the gene ends were 6 bases for V and 4 bases for J; bases not matched to a gene: 8. Sequencing was performed on CD4+ or CD8+ T cells sorted from blood, taken in a trial of the OX40 agonist ivuxolimab. The chain has TRBV7-2 and TRBJ2-3; TRBD1 matches 9 bases. The sequence came from an adult with an advanced solid tumor such as melanoma, head and neck, liver or kidney cancer. Here the CDR3 DNA reads TGTGCCAGCAGGCCCGGGACAGGGAACGCAGATACGCAGTATTTT. Amino acids: CASRPGTGNADTQYF.